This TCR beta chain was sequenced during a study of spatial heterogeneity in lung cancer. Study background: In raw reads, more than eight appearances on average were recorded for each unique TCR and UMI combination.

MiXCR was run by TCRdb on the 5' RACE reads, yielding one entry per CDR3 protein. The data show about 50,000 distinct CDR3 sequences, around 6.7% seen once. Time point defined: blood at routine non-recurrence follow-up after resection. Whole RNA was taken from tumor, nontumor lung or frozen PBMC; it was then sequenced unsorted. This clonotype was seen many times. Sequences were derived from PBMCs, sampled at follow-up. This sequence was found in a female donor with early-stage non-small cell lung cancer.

CDR3 sequence: CASSLASREGGGYTF. The CDR3 DNA follows: TGTGCCAGCAGCTTAGCATCTAGGGAGGGCGGCGGCTACACCTTC. This chain connects TRBV11-2 to TRBJ1-2; no clear D. CDR1 and CDR2 from the germline V gene are SGHAT and FQNNGV. Trimming left V 1 base short and J 8 bases short, with 17 bases between. This CDR3 is built from 15 residues.